This paragraph covers one T cell receptor (beta chain) sequence. These data originate in a study of CD8+CD57+ T cells in acquired aplastic anemia. Sequencing was done on patients that had shown CD8+CD57+ cell expansion by flow cytometry. Blood samples were obtained from patients who had received no prior therapy. CDR3 length equals 11 residues. V gave up 4 bases and J gave up 6 bases, with 9 bases separating them. Germline V lookup: CDR1 GTSNPN, CDR2 SVGIG (reference sequence). Genomic DNA constituted the template upon which TCR beta VDJ and CDR3 profiling was performed. TCRdb itself ran the reads through MiXCR, one entry per CDR3 protein. Seen here are under 500,000 distinct CDR3 sequences, roughly a third observed once, and the top ten hold less than 1%.

The TCR originated in a human donor with aplastic anemia. Sequenced input: sorted CD4+, CD8+, or CD8+CD57+ T cells (not recorded which) from PBMCs. V and J are TRBV30 and TRBJ1-2; D uncertain. The CDR3 is CAWMSGNGYTF. Here the CDR3 DNA reads TGTGCCTGGATGTCTGGGAATGGCTACACCTTC.